Presented here are 19 T cell receptor beta chains from one specimen sequenced in a study of vaccination and CD4 T cells after COVID-19. Treatment: approximately nine-day PBMC culture with coronavirus spike peptide pools or control peptides (ViraFEST assay). The unexposed donor gave CD4+ T cells before the COVID-19 pandemic (2011-2018). Their recognized antigens are unknown. The Oncomine TCR Beta short-read assay was applied to DNA of cultured CD4+ T cells. Researchers extracted genomic DNA from CD4+ T cells that had been cultured. Each CDR3 protein gets one entry after TCRdb re-called the PCR reads with MiXCR. The data hold approximately 9,500 distinct CDR3 sequences, with about 43% observed a single time. What was sequenced was CD4+ T cells from blood, cultured in vitro. Receptors originate from a human donor in good health.

The chain joins TRBV7-2 to TRBJ2-7; 7 bases fit TRBD2. This CDR3 has 14 amino acids. Germline-derived CDR1 and CDR2 are SGHTA and FQGNSA. Trimming at V came to 0 bases and at J to 7 bases, leaving 6 bases not matched to a gene. CDR3 loop: CASSLAGGPREQYF. The CDR3 nucleotides are TGTGCCAGCAGCTTAGCGGGAGGGCCGAGGGAGCAGTACTTC. The full variable domain, with the rest looked up from reference TRBV7-2 and TRBJ2-7, is GAGVSQSPSNKVTEKGKDVELRCDPISGHTALYWYRQSLGQGLEFLIYFQGNSAPDKSGLPSDRFSAERTGGSVSTLTIQRTQQEDSAVYLCASSLAGGPREQYFGPGTRLTVT.

This chain uses TRBV7-9 with TRBJ1-2; 8 bases map to TRBD1. This CDR3 has 14 residues. Germline V gene lookup returns CDR1 SEHNR and CDR2 FQNEAQ (reference sequence). J was trimmed by 4 bases and V by 4 bases; bases with no gene match: 5. The CDR3 sequence is CASSSGTGSYGYTF. The CDR3 bases are TGTGCCAGCAGCTCCGGGACAGGTTCCTATGGCTACACCTTC.

This clonotype appeared a few times. The J gene is TRBJ2-7, the V gene TRBV12-3 or TRBV12-4; 9 positions agree with TRBD1. The CDR3 covers 14 residues. The V segment lost 3 bases and the J segment 4 bases; nucleotides outside the gene matches: 4. The CDR3 bases are TGTGCCAGCAGTTTGGGGACAGGGTTATACGAGCAGTACTTC. Amino acids: CASSLGTGLYEQYF.

The J gene is TRBJ2-3, the V gene TRBV2, with 11 bases identical to TRBD2. Germline CDR1 SNHLY, CDR2 FYNNEI. V dropped 4 bases and J dropped 3; count of bases not matched to a gene: 0. The CDR3 consists of 14 residues. The CDR3 loop is CASSGTSGTDTQYF. The CDR3 region has the DNA TGTGCCAGCAGTGGGACTAGCGGGACAGATACGCAGTATTTT.

The chain's CDR3 is CASSLELAGADTQYF. The DNA for the CDR3 is TGTGCCAGCAGCTTGGAACTAGCGGGAGCAGATACGCAGTATTTT. The chain links TRBV5-4 to TRBJ2-3, with 11 positions matching TRBD2. V gave up 0 bases and J gave up 4 bases; unmatched junction bases: 1. The CDR3 has 15 amino acids. CDR1 is SGHNT and CDR2 is YYREEE in the germline V gene (reference sequence).

This clonotype was found a few times. The chain couples TRBV7-3 to TRBJ2-2, with TRBD1 matching over 7 bases. Trimming cost V 2 bases and J 0 bases; bases outside gene matches: 0. The CDR3 spans 15 residues. Per germline, CDR1 SGHTA and CDR2 FQGTGA. The CDR3 sequence is CASSLQGANTGELFF. The CDR3 nucleotides are TGTGCCAGCAGCTTACAGGGGGCGAACACCGGGGAGCTGTTTTTT.

This clonotype turned up a few times. This chain joins TRBV20-1 and TRBJ2-1; 8 bases agree with TRBD1. The germline V gene encodes CDR1 DFQATT and CDR2 SNEGSKA (reference sequence). The CDR3 covers 14 residues. V was pared by 6 bases and J by 4 bases, with 8 bases of the junction left unmatched. The CDR3 loop is CSARTGRIYNEQFF. DNA of the CDR3: TGCAGTGCCAGGACAGGGCGGATTTACAATGAGCAGTTCTTC.

The chain links TRBV2 to TRBJ2-6; unclear D gene. The CDR3 has 15 residues. V gave up 3 bases and J gave up 1 base, with 7 bases separating them. Germline CDR1 and CDR2: SNHLY and FYNNEI. The CDR3 loop is CASSDFGSGANVLTF. In nucleotides, the CDR3 is TGTGCCAGCAGTGATTTTGGTTCTGGGGCCAACGTCCTGACTTTC.

The chain employs TRBV29-1 and TRBJ1-2; D might be TRBD1 (6 bases). CDR3 length equals 11 residues. Trimming took off 4 bases at V and 11 bases at J, with 14 bases between the two ends. Per germline, CDR1 SQVTM and CDR2 ANQGSEA. CDR3 bases: TGCAGCGTTGCTACAGGGACCCTTTACACCTTC. Protein sequence: CSVATGTLYTF. Together with reference TRBV29-1 and TRBJ1-2, the CDR3 gives the full variable domain: SAVISQKPSRDICQRGTSLTIQCQVDSQVTMMFWYRQQPGQSLTLIATANQGSEATYESGFVIDKFPISRPNLTFSTLTVSNMSPEDSSIYLCSVATGTLYTFGSGTRLTVV.

CDR3 bases: TGTGCCAGCAGCTTAGAGGTCGGGAGAGGCACCGGGGAGCTGTTTTTT. Translated, it gives CASSLEVGRGTGELFF. The chain couples TRBV7-2 to TRBJ2-2; a possible D gene is TRBD2 (6 bases). Germline V lookup: CDR1 SGHTA, CDR2 FQGNSA. This CDR3 spans 16 amino acids. Trimming cost V 1 base and J 4 bases, with 13 bases left between them.

CDR3 amino acids: CSASFSAEGDTQYF. DNA for the CDR3: TGCAGTGCCTCCTTTAGCGCGGAGGGGGATACGCAGTATTTT. The chain couples TRBV20-1 to TRBJ2-3; maybe TRBD2 (6 bases). Germline CDR1 reads DFQATT; CDR2 reads SNEGSKA (reference sequence). This CDR3 has 14 amino acids. Trimming took off 6 bases at V and 6 bases at J, with 19 bases between the two ends.

V usage is TRBV6-1 and J usage is TRBJ2-3; 9 bases agree with TRBD2. In germline, CDR1 is MNHNS, CDR2 SASEGT. This CDR3 contains 15 residues. Trimming at V came to 6 bases and at J to 3 bases, leaving 7 bases not matched to a gene. The CDR3 loop is CASSRQAGGTDTQYF. CDR3 nucleotides: TGTGCCAGCAGCCGACAAGCGGGAGGAACAGATACGCAGTATTTT.

The count of this clonotype is one. This may come from a read error, since a much larger clone is one base off. Likely a read error: the CDR3 ends without its conserved phenylalanine or tryptophan. V gene TRBV27 combines with J gene TRBJ1-2; no firm D call. V shed 6 bases and J shed 4 bases, with 9 bases lying between them. In germline, CDR1 is MNHEY, CDR2 SMNVEV (reference sequence). This CDR3 comprises 12 residues. DNA of the CDR3: TGTGCCAGCAGGGGTTCGGGCTATGGCTACACCCTC. Its protein is CASRGSGYGYTL.

This clonotype was seen more than once but under ten times. The rearrangement uses TRBV6-2 or TRBV6-3 and TRBJ2-1; 13 bases agree with TRBD2. Germline assignment: CDR1 MNHEY and CDR2 SVGEGT. The V gene end was trimmed by 5 bases and the J gene end by 9 bases; junction bases not matched to a gene: 7. This CDR3 contains 15 residues. The CDR3 reads CASSPGLAGHTEQFF. CDR3 DNA sequence: TGTGCCAGCAGTCCGGGACTAGCGGGACATACTGAGCAGTTCTTC.

The V call is TRBV7-3, the J call TRBJ2-7; 9 bases line up with TRBD1. The CDR3 runs 15 residues. CDR1 SGHTA and CDR2 FQGTGA come from the germline V gene. Trimming at V came to 5 bases and at J to 0 bases, leaving 5 bases not matched to a gene. The CDR3 sequence: CASSPGQGNSYEQYF. The CDR3 DNA reads TGTGCCAGCAGCCCCGGACAGGGGAACTCCTACGAGCAGTACTTC.

The genes are TRBV7-6 and TRBJ1-1, with a tentative D call TRBD1 (5 bases). This CDR3 spans 15 amino acids. Germline lookup yields CDR1 SGHVS and CDR2 FNYEAQ. V was shortened by 5 bases and J by 4 bases, with 17 bases between the two germline ends. The CDR3 spells CASSPRSDGGTEAFF. Written as DNA, the CDR3 is TGTGCCAGCAGCCCGCGGAGCGATGGGGGCACTGAAGCTTTCTTT.

This clonotype came up a few times. The V and J genes are TRBV28 and TRBJ1-5; D uncertain. From germline, CDR1 is MDHEN and CDR2 SYDVKM. CDR3 size: 15 residues. Trimming removed 6 bases from V and 4 bases from J, with 16 bases in between. The CDR3 loop reads CASREDARRNQPQHF. The DNA for the CDR3 is TGTGCCAGCAGAGAGGACGCTCGGCGGAATCAGCCCCAGCATTTT. The variable domain in full, completed from reference TRBV28 and TRBJ1-5, reads DVKVTQSSRYLVKRTGEKVFLECVQDMDHENMFWYRQDPGLGLRLIYFSYDVKMKEKGDIPEGYSVSREKKERFSLILESASTNQTSMYLCASREDARRNQPQHFGDGTRLSIL.

CDR3 DNA sequence: TGTGCCTGCTACAGGGGGTCTAGTGGCTACACCTTC. Its translation is CACYRGSSGYTF. The rearrangement joins TRBV30 to TRBJ1-2; 8 bases agree with TRBD1. The germline V gene has CDR1 GTSNPN and CDR2 SVGIG (reference sequence). After removal of 6 bases from V and 7 bases from J, the junction contained 7 bases not matched to a gene. CDR3 size: 12 residues.

The J gene is TRBJ2-1, the V gene TRBV19; unclear D gene. The CDR3 contains 12 residues. V gave up 5 bases and J gave up 2 bases, with 4 bases separating them. In germline, CDR1 is LNHDA, CDR2 SQIVND (reference sequence). The DNA for the CDR3 is TGTGCCAGTAGTCGGACCTACAATGAGCAGTTCTTC. Its protein product is CASSRTYNEQFF. Using reference TRBV19 and TRBJ2-1 for the parts outside the CDR3, the full variable domain is DGGITQSPKYLFRKEGQNVTLSCEQNLNHDAMYWYRQDPGQGLRLIYYSQIVNDFQKGDIAEGYSVSREKKESFPLTVTSAQKNPTAFYLCASSRTYNEQFFGPGTRLTVL.